This T cell receptor beta chain was documented in a study of blood T cell repertoires in COVID-19. The CDR3 has 15 amino acids. Trimming took off 1 base at V and 8 bases at J, with 15 bases between the two ends. Germline V gene sequence: CDR1 MGHRA, CDR2 YSYEKL. The table came from immunoSEQ multiplex PCR; TCRdb's copy has only in-frame clones and leaves some out. The data contain some 190,000 clones, almost 90% of them singletons. The sequenced sample consisted of peripheral blood. This sequence joins TRBV4-1 and TRBJ2-1; D is possibly TRBD2 (6 bases). The source of this sequence is a young man with active or convalescent COVID-19. The CDR3 region has the DNA TGCGCCAGCAGCCAAGGAGGCCTAGCGAGCTATGAGCAGTTCTTC. This encodes CASSQGGLASYEQFF.